This note documents a single TCR beta chain sequence. As yet, its antigen is unknown. The sample comes from a study of cytomegalovirus exposure and HLA in healthy donors. Findings of the study overall: A likely sequencing artifact accounted for one observed cluster of highly shared sequence variants. Per a later analysis, about 18,000 TCR beta sequences showed association with HLA alleles at 0.05 false discovery rate.

CDR1 is LGHNA, CDR2 YSLEER, per germline. This CDR3 is 15 amino acids long. V dropped 1 base and J dropped 1 base, with 8 bases sitting between them. PCR was performed using 60 Vbeta and 13 Jbeta primers. Repertoires were generated with immunoSEQ multiplex PCR, while TCRdb's copy carries only in-frame clones and drops some. The sample yields over 150,000 clones, 70% to 80% seen once. Sample: PBMCs. This rearrangement joins TRBV4-3 to TRBJ2-1, with unresolved D. The sequence was collected from a man aged 35-49 years in good health and CMV-seronegative. CDR3 nucleotides: TGCGCCAGCAGCCAAGTCCGCGGATCCTACAATGAGCAGTTCTTC. Its translation is CASSQVRGSYNEQFF.